This entry is about one T cell receptor (beta chain). These data belong to a study of blood T cell repertoires in COVID-19. Data came from immunoSEQ multiplex PCR; TCRdb stores just in-frame clones and leaves some out. This sample has 180,000 or so clones, with more than 75% found just once. Trimming cost V 7 bases and J 1 base; bases outside gene matches: 4. This CDR3 comprises 14 residues. The germline V gene encodes CDR1 MNHEY and CDR2 SMNVEV (reference sequence). The clonotype was recovered from a woman aged 45-65 years with active or convalescent COVID-19. Source material: peripheral blood. V and J are TRBV27 and TRBJ2-3; TRBD2 agrees at 8 bases. CDR3 DNA: TGTGCCAGCAACCCAGCGGGGGGCACAGATACGCAGTATTTT. It specifies CASNPAGGTDTQYF.